This T cell receptor beta chain was captured by sequencing in a study of CD8 T cells in ankylosing spondylitis. TCRdb reanalysed the 5' RACE reads using MiXCR and keeps one entry per CDR3 protein. The sample includes 700,000 or so distinct CDR3 sequences, around 20% of them seen just once. This clonotype was counted a few times. Its antigen is as yet unknown. From germline, CDR1 is MNHEY and CDR2 SVGAGI. The length of the CDR3 is 14 residues. The V end was cut by 0 bases, the J end by 5 bases, with 5 bases between. Study results and limitations: Within ankylosing spondylitis blood, a TCR beta motif made up of under 10 highly homologous variants appeared to be characteristic.

The sequence was obtained from a male donor with ankylosing spondylitis. This sequence joins TRBV6-5 and TRBJ2-6; D is undetermined. Sequenced: blood, either unsorted or a sorted T cell fraction (not recorded which). This CDR3 reads CASSYSTRANVLTF. The CDR3 nucleotides read TGTGCCAGCAGTTACTCTACGAGGGCCAACGTCCTGACTTTC.